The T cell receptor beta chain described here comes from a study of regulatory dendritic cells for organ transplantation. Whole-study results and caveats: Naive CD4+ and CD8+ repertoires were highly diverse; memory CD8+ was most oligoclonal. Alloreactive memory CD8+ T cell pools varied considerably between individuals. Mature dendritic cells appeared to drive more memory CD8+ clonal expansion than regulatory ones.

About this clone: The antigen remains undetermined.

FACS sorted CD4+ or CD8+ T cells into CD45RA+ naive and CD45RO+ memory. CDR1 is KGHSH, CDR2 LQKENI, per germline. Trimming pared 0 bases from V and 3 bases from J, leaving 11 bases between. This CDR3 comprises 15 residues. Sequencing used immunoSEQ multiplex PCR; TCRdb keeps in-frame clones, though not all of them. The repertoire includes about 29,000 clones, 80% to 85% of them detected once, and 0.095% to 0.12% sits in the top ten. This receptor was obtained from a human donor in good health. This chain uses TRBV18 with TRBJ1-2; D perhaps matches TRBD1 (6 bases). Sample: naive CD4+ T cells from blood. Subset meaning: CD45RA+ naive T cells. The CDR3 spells CASSPPSKGDYGYTF. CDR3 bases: TGTGCCAGCTCACCACCGTCTAAGGGGGACTATGGCTACACCTTC.